These T cell receptor beta chains were read from a single sample in a study of shared clonotypes between healthy human individuals. TCRdb's table, derived via immunoSEQ multiplex PCR, lists solely in-frame clones and lacks some. The table lists about 2 million clones, about 95% of them singletons. Specimen: naive CD8+ T cells sorted from blood. The receptors here all came from a man younger than 30 in good health. The CDR3 runs from the conserved cysteine through the conserved F or W. A D gene is named only where the DNA matches it firmly. Only some rows state a clone size, as once, few, many or a class for expanded clones.

size | D | J | V | CDR3 | DNA
NA | NA | TRBJ2-7 | TRBV6-5 | CASTPTPAYEQYF | TGTGCCAGCACCCCGACTCCGGCCTACGAGCAGTACTTC
NA | TRBD1 | TRBJ1-6 | TRBV4-1 | CASSQDPIQGEGNSPLHF | TGCGCCAGCAGCCAAGATCCGATCCAGGGGGAGGGTAATTCACCCCTCCACTTT
NA | TRBD1 | TRBJ2-7 | TRBV5-6 | CASSLARDRVTYEQYF | TGTGCCAGCAGCTTGGCGCGGGACAGGGTTACCTACGAGCAGTACTTC
NA | NA | TRBJ1-4 | TRBV28 | CASSSDNEKLFF | TGTGCCAGCAGTTCGGATAATGAAAAACTGTTTTTT
NA | NA | TRBJ1-1 | TRBV19 | CASSTLEPAGITEAFF | TGTGCCAGTAGCACTCTCGAGCCCGCAGGGATTACTGAAGCTTTCTTT
NA | NA | TRBJ1-2 | TRBV5-5 | CASSLAPPGGSGYGYTF | TGTGCCAGCAGCTTGGCCCCCCCTGGGGGTAGTGGCTATGGCTACACCTTC
NA | NA | TRBJ2-7 | TRBV29-1 | CSVEKDTSYEQYF | TGCAGCGTTGAAAAAGATACAAGCTACGAGCAGTACTTC
once | NA | TRBJ1-2 | TRBV28 | CASSLKLTNYGYTF | TGTGCCAGCAGTCTGAAGCTCACTAACTATGGCTACACCTTC
NA | NA | TRBJ1-1 | TRBV30 | CAWTDTLDTEAFF | TGTGCCTGGACAGACACGTTGGACACTGAAGCTTTCTTT
NA | NA | TRBJ2-2 | TRBV13 | CASSNRAPGELFF | TGTGCCAGCAGCAACAGGGCCCCCGGGGAGCTGTTTTTT
NA | NA | TRBJ1-2 | TRBV29-1 | CSGLPMEGGGYTF | TGCAGCGGCCTTCCGATGGAGGGCGGGGGCTACACCTTC
NA | TRBD1 | TRBJ1-2 | TRBV4-1 | CASSQVQGGAEDGYTF | TGCGCCAGCAGCCAAGTTCAAGGGGGCGCGGAGGATGGCTACACCTTC
NA | NA | TRBJ1-2 | TRBV5-1 | CASSLARAWYGYTF | TGCGCCAGCAGCTTGGCGAGGGCTTGGTATGGCTACACCTTC
NA | NA | TRBJ2-3 | TRBV4-3 | CASSQTDGDTQYF | TGCGCCAGCAGCCAGACCGACGGAGATACGCAGTATTTT
NA | NA | TRBJ2-1 | TRBV7-9 | CASSPSISGEQFF | TGTGCCAGCAGCCCAAGTATCTCGGGTGAGCAGTTCTTC
once | TRBD1 | TRBJ1-2 | TRBV27 | CASSLFAGGGEVGYTF | TGTGCCAGCAGTTTATTCGCTGGAGGGGGCGAGGTTGGCTACACCTTC
few | NA | TRBJ1-3 | TRBV30 | CAWSVQGRTSGNTIYF | TGTGCCTGGAGTGTCCAAGGACGGACCTCTGGAAACACCATATATTTT
NA | NA | TRBJ2-3 | TRBV5-4 | CASSTLTDTQYF | TGTGCCAGCAGCACTCTCACAGATACGCAGTATTTT
NA | NA | TRBJ2-1 | TRBV6-5 | CASSYLGLGQFF | TGTGCCAGCAGTTACTTGGGACTCGGGCAGTTCTTC
NA | TRBD1 | TRBJ1-6 | TRBV6-1 | CASSEDRDSYSPLHF | TGTGCCAGCAGTGAAGACAGGGACAGCTATTCACCCCTCCACTTT
once | NA | TRBJ2-1 | TRBV27 | CASSVSDYNEQFF | TGTGCCAGCAGTGTGTCGGACTACAATGAGCAGTTCTTC
NA | TRBD2 | TRBJ2-7 | TRBV6-5 | CASSYSRGINYEQYF | TGTGCCAGCAGTTACTCGCGGGGGATTAACTACGAGCAGTACTTC
NA | NA | TRBJ2-1 | TRBV6-9 | CASKRSYNEQFF | TGTGCCAGCAAGCGCAGTTACAATGAGCAGTTCTTC
once | NA | TRBJ1-2 | TRBV29-1 | CSVEDRWDPANYGYTF | TGCAGCGTTGAAGATCGGTGGGACCCAGCTAACTATGGCTACACCTTC
NA | TRBD2 | TRBJ2-7 | TRBV5-1 | CASSDIAGLPLEMEQYF | TGCGCCAGCAGCGATATAGCGGGATTACCCTTAGAGATGGAGCAGTACTTC
NA | TRBD2 | TRBJ2-7 | TRBV6-1 | CASSDPPGTSHYEQYF | TGTGCCAGCAGTGATCCCCCCGGGACTAGCCACTACGAGCAGTACTTC
NA | TRBD1 | TRBJ2-1 | TRBV5-1 | CASSLSVGQEGEQFF | TGCGCCAGCAGCTTGTCGGTGGGACAGGAGGGTGAGCAGTTCTTC
once | NA | TRBJ2-4 | TRBV28 | CASSKNIQYF | TGTGCCAGCAGCAAAAACATTCAGTACTTC
NA | TRBD2 | TRBJ2-2 | TRBV10-2 | CASRIAGENTGELFF | TGCGCCAGCCGAATAGCGGGGGAGAACACCGGGGAGCTGTTTTTT
NA | NA | TRBJ1-1 | TRBV27 | CASSLTGASTEAFF | TGTGCCAGCAGTTTAACGGGGGCTAGCACTGAAGCTTTCTTT
NA | TRBD1 | TRBJ2-5 | TRBV27 | CASSLSPGTGYKTQYF | TGTGCCAGCAGTTTATCGCCCGGGACAGGGTACAAGACCCAGTACTTC
NA | NA | TRBJ2-7 | TRBV4-1 | CASSQDTETYEQYF | TGCGCCAGCAGCCAAGACACAGAAACCTACGAGCAGTACTTC
few | TRBD1 | TRBJ1-2 | TRBV5-4 | CASSPSGTDYGYTF | TGTGCCAGCAGCCCCTCCGGGACAGATTATGGCTACACCTTC
NA | NA | TRBJ1-5 | TRBV28 | CASSLQGFNQPQHF | TGTGCCAGCAGCCTCCAGGGATTCAATCAGCCCCAGCATTTT